This TCR beta chain appears in the sequencing data of a study of shared clonotypes between healthy human individuals. Study summary: Donors, aged 18 to 49, were a couple of women and three men. Study-wide results and caveats: The study found about 5% of naive CD4 clonotypes shared across a handful of donors.

CD45RO negativity and positive selection for CCR7 defined naive CD8 cells, a population that excluded terminally differentiated effector memory CD45RA+ cells. Healthy HIV-negative adults with no recent acute infections or vaccinations were recruited as donors. As regards this clone: The target antigen is unknown. At one of its ends the junction is not consistent with the germline gene, which may arise from a read error.

The CDR3 sequence is 13 residues long. Germline V lookup: CDR1 GTSNPN, CDR2 SVGIG (reference sequence). Some clones are missing from TCRdb's copy, which holds only in-frame ones; the method was immunoSEQ multiplex PCR. The sample lists 2 million to 2.5 million clones, about 95% seen once, with about 1.1% in the top ten. The sequencing input was naive CD8+ T cells sorted from blood. The rearrangement joins TRBV30 to TRBJ1-5, with a weak D call TRBD1 (6 bases). The TCR comes from a man younger than 35 in good health. CDR3 protein: CAWSLTGKQPQHF. The CDR3, as DNA: TGTGCCTGGAGTTTGACAGGCAAGCAGCCCCAGCATTTT.